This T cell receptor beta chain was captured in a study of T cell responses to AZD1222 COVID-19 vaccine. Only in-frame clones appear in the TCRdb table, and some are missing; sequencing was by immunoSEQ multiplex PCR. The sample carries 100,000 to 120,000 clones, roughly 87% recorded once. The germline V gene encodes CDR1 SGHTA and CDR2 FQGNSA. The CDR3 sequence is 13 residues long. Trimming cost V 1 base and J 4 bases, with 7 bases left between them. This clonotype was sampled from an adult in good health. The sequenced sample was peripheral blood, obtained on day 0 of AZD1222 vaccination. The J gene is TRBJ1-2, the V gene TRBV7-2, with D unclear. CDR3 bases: TGTGCCAGCAGCTTAGTACGTGGCTATGGCTACACCTTC. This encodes CASSLVRGYGYTF.